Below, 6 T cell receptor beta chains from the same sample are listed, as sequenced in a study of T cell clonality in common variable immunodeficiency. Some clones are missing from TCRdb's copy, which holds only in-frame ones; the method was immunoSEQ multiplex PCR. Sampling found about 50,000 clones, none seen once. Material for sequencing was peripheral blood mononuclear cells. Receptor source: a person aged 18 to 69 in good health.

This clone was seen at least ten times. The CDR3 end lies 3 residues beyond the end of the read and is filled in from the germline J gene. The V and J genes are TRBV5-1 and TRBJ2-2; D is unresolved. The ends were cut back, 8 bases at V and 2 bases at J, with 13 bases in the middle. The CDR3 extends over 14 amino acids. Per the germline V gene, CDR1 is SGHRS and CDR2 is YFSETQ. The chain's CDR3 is CASFPTHNTGELFF. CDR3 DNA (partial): TGCGCCAGTTTCCCTACTCATAACACCGGGGAG.

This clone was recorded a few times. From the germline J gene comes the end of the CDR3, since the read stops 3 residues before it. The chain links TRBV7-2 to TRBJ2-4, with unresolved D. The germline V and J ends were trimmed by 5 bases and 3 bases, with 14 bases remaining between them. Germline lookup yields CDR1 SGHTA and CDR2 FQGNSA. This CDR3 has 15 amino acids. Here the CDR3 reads CASSPQAEYKNIQYF. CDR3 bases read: TGTGCCAGCAGCCCCCAGGCCGAGTACAAAAACATT.

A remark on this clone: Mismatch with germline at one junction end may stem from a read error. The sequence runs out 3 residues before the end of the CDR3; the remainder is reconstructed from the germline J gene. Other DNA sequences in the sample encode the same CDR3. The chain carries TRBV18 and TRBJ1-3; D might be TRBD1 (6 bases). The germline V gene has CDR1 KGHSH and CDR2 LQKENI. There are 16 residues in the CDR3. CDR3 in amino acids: CASSPPITGRGNTIYF. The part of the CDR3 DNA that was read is TGTGCCAGCTCACCACCGATCACAGGGAGAGGAAACACA. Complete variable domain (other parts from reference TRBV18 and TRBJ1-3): NAGVMQNPRHLVRRRGQEARLRCSPMKGHSHVYWYRQLPEEGLKFMVYLQKENIIDESGMPKERFSAEFPKEGPSILRIQQVVRGDSAAYFCASSPPITGRGNTIYFGEGSWLTVV.

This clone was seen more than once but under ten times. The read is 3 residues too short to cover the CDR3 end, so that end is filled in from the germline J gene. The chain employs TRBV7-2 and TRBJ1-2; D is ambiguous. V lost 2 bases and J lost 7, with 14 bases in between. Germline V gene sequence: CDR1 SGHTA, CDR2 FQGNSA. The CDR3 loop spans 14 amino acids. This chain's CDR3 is CASSLSASVPGYTF. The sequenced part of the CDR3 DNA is TGTGCCAGCAGCTTAAGTGCCTCAGTCCCTGGC.

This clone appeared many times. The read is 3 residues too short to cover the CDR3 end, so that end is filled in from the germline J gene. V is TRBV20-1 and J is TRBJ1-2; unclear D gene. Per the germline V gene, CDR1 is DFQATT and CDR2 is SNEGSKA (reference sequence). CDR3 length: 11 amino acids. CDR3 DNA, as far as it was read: TGCAGTGCTAGGGCCCCTGGCGGC. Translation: CSARAPGG. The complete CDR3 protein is CSARAPGGYTF.

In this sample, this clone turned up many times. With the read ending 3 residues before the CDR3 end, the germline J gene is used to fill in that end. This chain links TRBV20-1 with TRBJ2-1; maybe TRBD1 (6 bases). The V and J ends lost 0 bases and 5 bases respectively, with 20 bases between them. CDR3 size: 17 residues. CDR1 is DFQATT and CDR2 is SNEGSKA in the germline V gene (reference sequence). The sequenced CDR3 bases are TGCAGTGCTAGAGATGGAGTTGGGACAAGACACCACAATGAG. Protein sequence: CSARDGVGTRHHNE. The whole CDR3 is CSARDGVGTRHHNEQFF.